The next 11 T cell receptor beta chains were all read from a single sample in a study of blood T cell repertoires in COVID-19 (dated by TCRdb to 2019 to 2021). To prepare the library, the immunoSEQ multiplex PCR assay was applied. Here the immuneACCESS table is served through TCRdb, limited to in-frame sequences with V and J called. Missing clones are a known gap in these copies; in checked studies unresolved V genes cover under half, and the rest lacks a known reason. The table for this sample lists 200,000 or so clones; about nine tenths of them were counted only once. Roughly 2.8% of the sample comes from the top ten. The specimen sequenced was PBMCs or T cells enriched from blood (not recorded which). All receptors come from a woman aged 25-40 years who had recovered from COVID-19.

In its sample, this clone was seen a few times. The chain is built from TRBV20-1 and TRBJ2-1; a possible D gene is TRBD1 (5 bases). Trimming stripped 3 bases from V and 4 bases from J, with 16 bases between. The germline V gene has CDR1 DFQATT and CDR2 SNEGSKA (reference sequence). This CDR3 has 15 amino acids. The CDR3 DNA is TGCAGTGCTAGTAAAACCCCAGGGATATACAATGAGCAGTTCTTC. It codes for CSASKTPGIYNEQFF.

The chain uses TRBV7-2 and TRBJ2-7; 11 bases are shared with TRBD2. The CDR3 is 16 amino acids. Germline V lookup: CDR1 SGHTA, CDR2 FQGNSA. After removal of 1 base from V and 1 base from J, the junction contained 3 bases not matched to a gene. The CDR3 DNA is TGTGCCAGCAGCTTAGTGGCTAGCGGGGGGTCCTACGAGCAGTACTTC. Amino acids: CASSLVASGGSYEQYF. The entire variable domain, with the rest obtained from reference TRBV7-2 and TRBJ2-7, is as follows: GAGVSQSPSNKVTEKGKDVELRCDPISGHTALYWYRQSLGQGLEFLIYFQGNSAPDKSGLPSDRFSAERTGGSVSTLTIQRTQQEDSAVYLCASSLVASGGSYEQYFGPGTRLTVT.

This CDR3 reads CASSLWTGSTPNEKLFF. DNA for the CDR3: TGTGCCAGCAGCCTATGGACAGGGTCGACTCCTAATGAAAAACTGTTTTTT. J is TRBJ1-4 and V is TRBV7-9, with 8 bases lining up with TRBD1. Germline V CDR1 and CDR2: SEHNR, FQNEAQ (reference sequence). V shed 5 bases, J shed 3 bases, and the junction held 11 bases outside the gene matches. This CDR3 contains 17 residues.

The chain carries TRBV7-9 and TRBJ2-5; D is possibly TRBD2 (5 bases). The CDR3 is 12 residues long. The V and J ends lost 6 bases and 5 bases respectively, with 10 bases between them. Germline CDR1 is SEHNR and CDR2 is FQNEAQ (reference sequence). CDR3 bases: TGTGCCAGCAGAGCCGGGGTGGAGACCCAGTACTTC. It translates to CASRAGVETQYF. Full variable domain (missing parts from reference TRBV7-9 and TRBJ2-5): DTGVSQNPRHKITKRGQNVTFRCDPISEHNRLYWYRQTLGQGPEFLTYFQNEAQLEKSRLLSDRFSAERPKGSFSTLEIQRTEQGDSAMYLCASRAGVETQYFGPGTRLLVL.

This rearrangement joins TRBV7-8 to TRBJ1-5, with 9 bases fitting TRBD1. After removal of 5 bases from V and 5 bases from J, the junction contained 7 bases not matched to a gene. The germline CDR1 and CDR2 sequences are SGHVS and FQNEAQ. The CDR3 consists of 15 residues. This CDR3 is CASSRGTGPYQPQHF. CDR3 sequence (DNA): TGTGCCAGCAGCCGCGGGACAGGGCCCTATCAGCCCCAGCATTTT.

The chain combines TRBV2 with TRBJ2-7; D unclear. The germline V gene has CDR1 SNHLY and CDR2 FYNNEI. The CDR3 has 13 amino acids. Trimming left V 1 base short and J 5 bases short, with 9 bases between. The CDR3 DNA follows: TGTGCCAGCAGTGAAGATGAGAAAAACGAGCAGTACTTC. It translates to CASSEDEKNEQYF.

The chain recombines TRBV9 with TRBJ1-1, with D possibly matching TRBD1 (5 bases). Looked up from germline, CDR1 is SGDLS and CDR2 is YYNGEE. V was trimmed by 2 bases and J by 4 bases, leaving 24 bases between them. The CDR3 is 18 amino acids. The CDR3 bases are TGTGCCAGCAGCGTCTCATCCCATGAAGGCAGGGATGGCACTGAAGCTTTCTTT. Translation: CASSVSSHEGRDGTEAFF.

The chain employs TRBV7-9 and TRBJ1-3; D unresolved. This CDR3 is 15 amino acids long. Between the trimmed V and J ends, which lost 0 bases and 3 bases, there was a span of 9 bases. Germline CDR1 SEHNR, CDR2 FQNEAQ (reference sequence). The CDR3 nucleotides are TGTGCCAGCAGCTTAGCGCGTGTTTTTGGAAACACCATATATTTT. It translates to CASSLARVFGNTIYF.

This clone was picked up a small number of times. The gene calls are TRBV4-1 and TRBJ1-2, with D possibly being TRBD1 (6 bases). The length of the CDR3 is 15 residues. V was cut by 3 bases and J by 4 bases, with 15 bases left in between. The germline V gene encodes CDR1 MGHRA and CDR2 YSYEKL. Here the CDR3 reads CASSHYTGSGYGYTF. CDR3 sequence (DNA): TGCGCCAGCAGCCATTATACAGGGAGTGGCTATGGCTACACCTTC.

This chain uses TRBV7-2 with TRBJ2-1; 8 bases match TRBD1. J lost 1 base, V lost 4 bases, and 3 bases had no gene match. CDR3 size: 15 residues. Germline V CDR1 and CDR2: SGHTA, FQGNSA. The CDR3 sequence: CASSSRTGSYNEQFF. CDR3 DNA sequence: TGTGCCAGCAGCTCCAGGACAGGGTCCTACAATGAGCAGTTCTTC.

The V and J genes are TRBV9 and TRBJ2-5, with 7 bases matching TRBD1. Looked up from germline, CDR1 is SGDLS and CDR2 is YYNGEE. V shed 0 bases and J 5 bases; nucleotides not matched to a gene: 4. The CDR3 runs to 14 residues. CDR3 in DNA: TGTGCCAGCAGCGTAGAAGGGGGCGAGGAGACCCAGTACTTC. Its translation is CASSVEGGEETQYF. Full variable domain (rest looked up from reference TRBV9 and TRBJ2-5): DSGVTQTPKHLITATGQRVTLRCSPRSGDLSVYWYQQSLDQGLQFLIQYYNGEERAKGNILERFSAQQFPDLHSELNLSSLELGDSALYFCASSVEGGEETQYFGPGTRLLVL.